This T cell receptor (beta chain) emerged from a study of response to subunit inactivated influenza vaccine. Overall study findings and caveats: Only a handful of new T cells, the authors suggested, are recruited with each seasonal influenza vaccination.

A note on this clonotype: The antigen remains unidentified.

Using its own MiXCR run on the RT-PCR reads, TCRdb lists one record per CDR3 protein. The profile shows 550,000 to 600,000 distinct CDR3 sequences, about 12% of them singletons. The CDR3 has 15 amino acids. Germline assignment: CDR1 SGHRS and CDR2 YFSETQ. Trimming took 3 bases from V and 5 from J, leaving 14 bases between them. The specimen comprised PBMCs from blood, sampled on the day of vaccination. This clonotype originated in a man aged 50 to 59 who received an inactivated influenza vaccine. The chain is built from TRBV5-1 and TRBJ2-2; maybe TRBD2 (6 bases). CDR3 region: CASSSGEAGTGELFF. CDR3 DNA sequence: TGCGCCAGCAGCTCCGGGGAGGCAGGGACCGGGGAGCTGTTTTTT.